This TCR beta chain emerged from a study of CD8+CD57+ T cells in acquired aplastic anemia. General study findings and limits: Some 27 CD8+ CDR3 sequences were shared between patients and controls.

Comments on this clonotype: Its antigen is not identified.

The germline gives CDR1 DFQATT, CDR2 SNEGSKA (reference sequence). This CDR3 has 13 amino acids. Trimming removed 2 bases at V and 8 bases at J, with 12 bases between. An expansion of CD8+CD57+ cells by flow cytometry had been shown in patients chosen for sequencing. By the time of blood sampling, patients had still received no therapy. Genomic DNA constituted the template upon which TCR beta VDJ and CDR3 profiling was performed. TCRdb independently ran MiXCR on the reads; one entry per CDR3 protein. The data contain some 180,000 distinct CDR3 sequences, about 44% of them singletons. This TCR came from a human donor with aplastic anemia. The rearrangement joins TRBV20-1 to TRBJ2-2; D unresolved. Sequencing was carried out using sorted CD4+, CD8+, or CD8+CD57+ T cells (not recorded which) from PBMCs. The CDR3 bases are TGCAGTGCTAGACACAGCGAAATAGGGGAGCTGTTTTTT. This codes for CSARHSEIGELFF.